These T cell receptor beta chains were read from a single sample in a study of breast tumors, draining lymph nodes, adjacent tissues. TCRdb passed the multiplex PCR reads through MiXCR, listing each CDR3 protein once. The repertoire holds under 75,000 distinct CDR3 sequences, with 45% to 60% as singletons. The sample taken for sequencing was breast tumor tissue. The source of these receptors is a female donor with breast cancer. Some clones in this sample may be carry-over from other donors' samples. CDR3s include the opening cysteine and the closing phenylalanine or tryptophan. A D gene is named only where the DNA matches it firmly. Clone size is shown for a subset of rows, as once, few, many or a class of expanded clone.

>TRBJ1-5|TRBD1|many|TRBV3-1
CASSQGQGWSQPQHF
TGTGCCAGCAGCCAAGGACAGGGTTGGAGTCAGCCCCAGCATTTT
>TRBJ2-7|-|few|TRBV4-1
CASSQDGILQYF
TGCGCCAGCAGCCAAGATGGGATACTGCAGTACTTC
>TRBJ2-7|-|-|TRBV7-2
CASSAFRDGQYF
TGCGCCAGCAGCGCTTTCAGGGACGGGCAGTACTTC
>TRBJ2-1|-|many|TRBV19
CASSIGGLGVNEQFF
TGTGCCAGTAGTATAGGTGGATTGGGGGTCAATGAGCAGTTCTTC
>TRBJ1-5|-|-|TRBV19
CASSIPGTASGQPQHF
TGTGCCAGTAGTATCCCCGGGACCGCCTCTGGGCAGCCCCAGCATTTT
>TRBJ2-2|-|-|TRBV25-1
CASRSDSANTGELFF
TGTGCCAGCAGGAGCGATAGCGCGAACACCGGGGAGCTGTTTTTT
>TRBJ1-4|-|-|TRBV7-9
CASTIGSGGSDWEEKLFF
TGTGCCAGCACCATTGGGTCGGGGGGGAGTGACTGGGAGGAAAAACTGTTTTTT
>TRBJ2-1|TRBD1|-|TRBV20-1
CSAGMTGLNEQFF
TGCAGTGCGGGGATGACAGGGTTGAATGAGCAGTTCTTC
>TRBJ2-2|-|-|TRBV29-1
CSVEVAEANTGELFF
TGCAGCGTTGAAGTAGCGGAGGCGAACACCGGGGAGCTGTTTTTT
>TRBJ2-7|TRBD2|-|TRBV20-1
CSARGDTGGYEQYF
TGCAGTGCTAGAGGTGACACGGGAGGCTACGAGCAGTACTTC
>TRBJ2-3|-|-|TRBV24-1
CATYRIADPRDPDTQYF
TGTGCCACCTATCGTATCGCGGATCCAAGAGACCCAGATACGCAGTATTTT
>TRBJ1-2|-|few|TRBV2
CASSSPGDYGYTF
TGTGCCAGCAGTTCCCCCGGAGACTATGGCTACACCTTC
>TRBJ2-5|-|-|TRBV11-3
CASSPGGPGGTQYF
TGTGCCAGCAGCCCCGGGGGCCCCGGAGGGACCCAGTACTTC
>TRBJ1-2|-|-|TRBV7-9
CASSLGDTYGYTF
TGTGCCAGCAGCTTAGGCGACACCTATGGCTACACCTTC
>TRBJ2-3|TRBD2|-|TRBV20-1
CSARDSAGGPYTQYF
TGCAGTGCTAGAGATAGTGCGGGGGGGCCGTATACGCAGTATTTT
>TRBJ1-5|-|-|TRBV7-2
CASSFLGRSGDQPQHF
TGTGCCAGCTCCTTTTTAGGGCGGAGCGGGGATCAGCCCCAGCATTTT
>TRBJ1-4|-|-|TRBV2
CASSTGPPGVNEQFFGPGNEKLFF
-
>TRBJ2-1|-|many|TRBV7-9
CASSNPLPVREQFF
TGTGCCAGCAGCAATCCACTACCCGTCCGTGAGCAGTTCTTC
>TRBJ2-7|-|-|TRBV4-3
CASSQDRGASYEQYF
TGCGCCAGCAGCCAAGACAGGGGGGCCTCCTACGAGCAGTACTTC
>TRBJ2-5|-|-|TRBV6-5
CASSRGLQETQYF
TGTGCCAGCAGCCGCGGGCTCCAAGAGACCCAGTACTTC
>TRBJ2-1|TRBD2|-|TRBV10-1
CASSEATSGNNEQFF
TGCGCCAGCAGTGAAGCGACTAGCGGAAACAATGAGCAGTTCTTC
>TRBJ2-1|TRBD2|many|TRBV20-1
CSARGPGTSVDNEQFF
TGCAGTGCTAGGGGACCGGGGACTAGCGTGGACAATGAGCAGTTCTTC
>TRBJ1-6|-|-|TRBV25-1
CASTSSGGGSPLHF
TGTGCCAGCACCTCAAGTGGGGGCGGTTCACCCCTCCACTTT
>TRBJ1-6|-|-|TRBV5-1
CASSQQLGWNSPLHF
TGCGCCAGCAGCCAACAGTTGGGGTGGAATTCACCCCTCCACTTT
>TRBJ1-4|TRBD1|-|TRBV30
CAWNRVQGAFYEKLFF
TGTGCCTGGAACAGGGTCCAGGGGGCATTTTATGAAAAACTGTTTTTT
>TRBJ2-7|TRBD2|-|TRBV2
CASRAGLAGFYEQYF
TGTGCCAGCAGGGCGGGACTAGCGGGGTTCTACGAGCAGTACTTC
>TRBJ2-5|-|-|TRBV5-1
CASRAMHRGKQETQYF
TGTGCCAGCAGGGCTATGCACCGGGGCAAACAAGAGACCCAGTACTTC
>TRBJ2-5|-|-|TRBV7-9
CASSAGLGGRDQETQYF
TGTGCCAGCAGTGCGGGGCTCGGGGGCCGTGACCAAGAGACCCAGTACTTC
>TRBJ2-7|-|-|TRBV4-2
CASSQDNSPRTRTYSYEQYF
TGTGCCAGCAGCCAAGATAACTCCCCCCGTACTAGGACCTACTCCTACGAGCAGTACTTC
>TRBJ2-5|TRBD1|few|TRBV7-3
CASSSTGGRETQYF
TGTGCCAGCAGCTCGACAGGGGGCCGGGAGACCCAGTACTTC
>TRBJ2-7|-|-|TRBV7-9
CASSLGTAGPYEQYF
TGTGCCAGCAGCTTAGGGACAGCCGGACCCTACGAGCAGTACTTC